This T cell receptor (beta chain) derives from a study of blood T cells in healthy people across ages. With a J-beta primer mix and a sample-barcoded 5' primer, a second PCR ran about 7 to 12 cycles. Tags on each cDNA molecule came from a template-switch adaptor with 12 random nucleotides. Each sample provided no less than 3 million CDR3-containing paired-end reads. TCRdb independently ran MiXCR on the 5' RACE reads; one entry per CDR3 protein. The table lists around 1,700,000 distinct CDR3 sequences, about 28% of them singletons, with 7.7% in the top ten. Regarding the study as a whole: With naive T cell percentage, TCR beta diversity showed a strong correlation.

Germline V lookup: CDR1 SGHTA, CDR2 FQGNSA. The CDR3 loop spans 12 amino acids. V lost 5 bases and J 4 bases, leaving 9 bases between the germline ends. In its sample, this clonotype was seen many times. Its antigen is unknown. Each individual donor underwent a draw of around 9.8 milliliters of peripheral blood. The origin of this receptor is a woman in her twenties or thirties in good health. The chain has TRBV7-2 and TRBJ2-7; D gene unclear. The sample taken for sequencing was blood. CDR3 DNA: TGTGCCAGCAGCGCCATGAGTTACGAGCAGTACTTC. Protein: CASSAMSYEQYF.